Below, 16 T cell receptor beta chains from the same sample are listed, as sequenced in a study of cytomegalovirus exposure and HLA in healthy donors (dated by TCRdb to about 2017). Libraries were made using the immunoSEQ multiplex PCR assay. For the multiplex PCR, a mixture combining 60 forward primers for TCR Vbeta segments and 13 reverse primers for TCR Jbeta segments was used. TCRdb mirrors the immuneACCESS table, restricted to in-frame sequences. Some clones are absent from its copies; in checked studies, under half trace to an unresolved V gene, and the reason for the others is unknown. The sample profile shows approximately 77,000 clones; roughly four fifths of them were found once. The ten largest clones take up around 10% of the sample. The material sequenced was PBMCs. The source is a male donor in good health and CMV-seropositive.

The rearrangement uses TRBV28 and TRBJ2-5; TRBD1 agrees at 7 bases. The junction had 3 bases not matched to a gene; V was cut back by 7 bases and J by 1 base. Germline loops: CDR1 MDHEN, CDR2 SYDVKM. The CDR3 contains 13 residues. In DNA form, the CDR3 reads TGTGCCAGCACCAGGGACAGCCAAGAGACCCAGTACTTC. As protein: CASTRDSQETQYF.

The V gene is TRBV5-6, the J gene TRBJ2-3; 7 bases fit TRBD2. V gave up 2 bases and J gave up 2 bases; unmatched junction bases: 8. Germline assignment: CDR1 SGHDT and CDR2 YYEEEE. The CDR3 runs 16 residues. The CDR3 loop reads CASSFQRDYDTDTQYF. For the CDR3, the DNA is TGTGCCAGCAGCTTCCAGCGGGACTACGACACAGATACGCAGTATTTT.

The rearrangement uses TRBV28 and TRBJ2-3; TRBD1 aligns across 8 bases. CDR3 length: 16 residues. Germline trimming cut 2 bases from V and 3 bases from J; bases unmatched to any gene: 7. Germline V gene lookup returns CDR1 MDHEN and CDR2 SYDVKM. The CDR3 nucleotides are TGTGCCAGCAGTTTAGCCGGGACAGGAGATACAGATACGCAGTATTTT. The encoded protein is CASSLAGTGDTDTQYF.

The CDR3 protein is CASSTLDRKYEQYF. The CDR3 nucleotides are TGTGCCAGCAGTACCCTGGACAGAAAATACGAGCAGTACTTC. This chain links TRBV27 with TRBJ2-7, with a weak D call TRBD1 (6 bases). The CDR3 runs to 14 residues. Per the germline V gene, CDR1 is MNHEY and CDR2 is SMNVEV (reference sequence). The V end was cut by 5 bases, the J end by 4 bases, with 15 bases between.

This chain links TRBV11-2 with TRBJ2-5, with 8 bases lining up with TRBD2. CDR1 SGHAT and CDR2 FQNNGV come from the germline V gene. The CDR3 length is 15 residues. The trim removed 6 bases at V and 5 bases at J, leaving 11 bases unmatched. The CDR3 DNA is TGTGCCAGCAGTTTCAGCCCGGGGGGGCGTGAGACCCAGTACTTC. Translating it yields CASSFSPGGRETQYF.

The chain carries TRBV7-9 and TRBJ1-1; D is undetermined. Germline CDR1 is SEHNR and CDR2 is FQNEAQ (reference sequence). CDR3 size: 14 residues. Deletions cut 1 base from V and 1 base from J, with 7 bases between. The CDR3 spells CASSLGLGNTEAFF. The CDR3 nucleotides read TGTGCCAGCAGCTTAGGCCTAGGGAACACTGAAGCTTTCTTT.

CDR3 amino acids: CASSTPRDRGLSTEAFF. CDR3 in DNA: TGTGCCAGCAGCACTCCCCGAGACAGGGGGCTATCGACTGAAGCTTTCTTT. The genes are TRBV21-1 and TRBJ1-1; the table names TRBD1, a call not compared with the DNA. TRBV21-1 is annotated as a pseudogene. The CDR3 runs to 17 residues.

The chain uses TRBV5-1 and TRBJ2-5; no reliable D call. The last part of the DNA fits TRBJ2-7 better; the J call may be wrong. This CDR3 is built from 11 residues. CDR1 and CDR2 from the germline V gene are SGHRS and YFSETQ. The CDR3 region is CASSLDYEQYF. The DNA for the CDR3 is TGCGCCAGCAGCTTGGACTACGAGCAGTACTTC.

This rearrangement joins TRBV7-8 to TRBJ2-7; D not certain. Germline V lookup: CDR1 SGHVS, CDR2 FQNEAQ. V was pared by 1 base and J by 2 bases, with 15 bases between. The CDR3 has 16 amino acids. CDR3 in amino acids: CASSLVRWQATYEQYF. The CDR3 nucleotides are TGTGCCAGCAGCTTAGTTAGGTGGCAGGCCACCTACGAGCAGTACTTC.

The genes are TRBV6-6 and TRBJ2-7; 9 bases line up with TRBD1. V shed 4 bases and J 7 bases; nucleotides not matched to a gene: 11. Germline V gene sequence: CDR1 MNHNY, CDR2 SVGAGI (reference sequence). This CDR3 has 15 residues. CDR3 residues: CASSSGGQGLGEQYF. The CDR3 DNA sequence: TGTGCCAGCAGTTCCGGGGGACAGGGATTGGGGGAGCAGTACTTC.

This clone has just one count. This chain joins TRBV5-1 and TRBJ1-1, with TRBD1 as a possible D gene (5 bases). Germline lookup yields CDR1 SGHRS and CDR2 YFSETQ. Trimming removed 4 bases from V and 2 bases from J, with 24 bases in between. This CDR3 is 18 amino acids long. The chain's CDR3 is CASSPSASGRAVNTEAFF. In DNA form, the CDR3 reads TGCGCCAGCAGCCCATCCGCAAGTGGCAGGGCGGTTAACACTGAAGCTTTCTTT. The entire variable domain, with the rest obtained from reference TRBV5-1 and TRBJ1-1, is as follows: KAGVTQTPRYLIKTRGQQVTLSCSPISGHRSVSWYQQTPGQGLQFLFEYFSETQRNKGNFPGRFSGRQFSNSRSEMNVSTLELGDSALYLCASSPSASGRAVNTEAFFGQGTRLTVV.

This clone was picked up one time. The rearrangement links TRBV28 to TRBJ1-1; 7 bases are a match to TRBD1. V lost 4 bases and J lost 8; bases outside the gene matches: 7. Germline V gene lookup returns CDR1 MDHEN and CDR2 SYDVKM. CDR3 length equals 13 residues. Written as DNA, the CDR3 is TGTGCCAGCAGTTCCCCCTCGACAGGGGAAGCTTTCTTT. Its protein is CASSSPSTGEAFF. Full variable domain (rest looked up from reference TRBV28 and TRBJ1-1): DVKVTQSSRYLVKRTGEKVFLECVQDMDHENMFWYRQDPGLGLRLIYFSYDVKMKEKGDIPEGYSVSREKKERFSLILESASTNQTSMYLCASSSPSTGEAFFGQGTRLTVV.

V usage is TRBV5-1 and J usage is TRBJ1-2, with D possibly being TRBD1 (5 bases). Deletions cut 0 bases from V and 0 bases from J, with 9 bases between. The germline V gene encodes CDR1 SGHRS and CDR2 YFSETQ. The CDR3 sequence is 15 residues long. CDR3 sequence (DNA): TGCGCCAGCAGCTTGGAAGCGGGGGCTAACTATGGCTACACCTTC. This sequence encodes CASSLEAGANYGYTF.

CDR3 nucleotides: TGTGCCAGCAGCCAGACAGGAGACTATGGCTACACCTTC. Translated, it gives CASSQTGDYGYTF. V gene TRBV5-4 combines with J gene TRBJ1-2; possible D gene TRBD1, 6 bases. The CDR3 covers 13 residues. Trimming removed 4 bases at V and 3 bases at J, with 10 bases between. The germline V gene encodes CDR1 SGHNT and CDR2 YYREEE (reference sequence).

This clone came up once. For the CDR3, the DNA is TGTGCCAGCAGCTTAGCGGCGGTGGGCGGGCCAGAGACCCAGTACTTC. It encodes CASSLAAVGGPETQYF. This chain joins TRBV7-9 and TRBJ2-5; D perhaps matches TRBD2 (5 bases). The CDR3 length is 16 residues. Trimming removed 0 bases at V and 4 bases at J, with 15 bases between. Looked up from germline, CDR1 is SEHNR and CDR2 is FQNEAQ (reference sequence).

The chain has TRBV11-2 and TRBJ2-3; weak D call: TRBD2 (5 bases). With 5 bases removed from V and 0 bases from J, the gap between germline ends came to 15 bases. This CDR3 has 16 residues. Germline V gene data show CDR1 as SGHAT and CDR2 as FQNNGV. The CDR3 spells CASSPRTEASTDTQYF. The CDR3 DNA is TGTGCCAGCAGCCCCCGGACGGAGGCTAGCACAGATACGCAGTATTTT.